Listed here are 21 T cell receptor beta chains from one sample, sequenced in a study of blood T cell repertoires in COVID-19. Sequenced by immunoSEQ multiplex PCR; TCRdb stores in-frame clones only, minus some. Of around 230,000 clones listed, around four fifths are singletons. The source material was peripheral blood. These receptors all come from a woman between 35 and 50 years old with active or convalescent COVID-19.

This chain connects TRBV7-2 to TRBJ1-4; no clear D gene. The CDR3 consists of 14 residues. V dropped 1 base and J dropped 7 bases, with 10 bases sitting between them. In germline, CDR1 is SGHTA, CDR2 FQGNSA. The CDR3 region has the DNA TGTGCCAGCAGCTTAGATAGTGCCTCTGAAAAACTGTTTTTT. This gives the protein CASSLDSASEKLFF.

The chain joins TRBV21-1 to TRBJ2-3; the table's D call of TRBD2 was not tested on the DNA. TRBV21-1 is a recognized pseudogene. The CDR3 runs 19 residues. CDR3 bases: TGTGCCAGCAGCAAAGTTAGAGGGACTAGCGGGGGGAGCACAGATACGCAGTATTTT. Its translation: CASSKVRGTSGGSTDTQYF.

J is TRBJ2-3 and V is TRBV28; 14 nucleotides line up with TRBD2. J lost 0 bases, V lost 7 bases, and 21 bases had no gene match. The CDR3 totals 22 residues. The germline gives CDR1 MDHEN, CDR2 SYDVKM. The CDR3 here is CASTSYRTPSTSGGDSTDTQYF. In DNA, the CDR3 is TGTGCCAGCACCTCTTACCGGACCCCATCGACTAGCGGGGGGGATAGCACAGATACGCAGTATTTT.

In its sample, this clone was seen a few times. Other DNA sequences in the same sample also yield this CDR3. The rearrangement uses TRBV20-1 and TRBJ2-7, with D possibly matching TRBD1 (5 bases). CDR3 length: 11 residues. Trimming removed 6 bases at V and 5 bases at J, with 11 bases between. The germline V gene encodes CDR1 DFQATT and CDR2 SNEGSKA (reference sequence). The DNA of the CDR3 is TGCAGTGCGACATCAGGGCACGAGCAGTACTTC. This translates into CSATSGHEQYF.

V usage is TRBV6-5 and J usage is TRBJ1-2; TRBD1 matches 8 bases. Germline CDR1 MNHEY, CDR2 SVGAGI. This CDR3 region has 13 residues. V lost 5 bases to trimming and J lost 7 bases; unmatched junction nucleotides: 6. This CDR3 reads CASSSPTGAGYTF. The CDR3 nucleotides read TGTGCCAGCAGTAGCCCGACAGGGGCTGGCTACACCTTC.

The V gene is TRBV6-1, the J gene TRBJ1-4, with 8 nucleotides matching TRBD1. The CDR3 spans 18 residues. V gave up 0 bases and J gave up 5 bases; unmatched junction bases: 11. Germline V lookup: CDR1 MNHNS, CDR2 SASEGT. The CDR3 DNA sequence: TGTGCCAGCAGTGAAGCGGACAGGGAAACTATTAAGAATGAAAAACTGTTTTTT. It is translated as CASSEADRETIKNEKLFF.

The rearrangement uses TRBV2 and TRBJ1-6; 8 positions agree with TRBD1. The CDR3 runs 13 residues. CDR1 and CDR2 from the germline V gene are SNHLY and FYNNEI. The V and J ends lost 8 bases and 7 bases, in that order; junction bases with no gene match: 4. CDR3 coding DNA: TGTGCCAGCGTGACAGGGGTCAATTCACCCCTCCACTTT. It encodes CASVTGVNSPLHF.

This clone was counted between two and nine times. The rearrangement links TRBV2 to TRBJ1-2; 10 bases agree with TRBD1. The CDR3 is 13 amino acids. Germline CDR1 is SNHLY and CDR2 is FYNNEI. V gave up 6 bases and J gave up 8 bases; unmatched junction bases: 6. CDR3 residues: CASRGDRGDGYTF. CDR3 nucleotides: TGTGCCAGCAGGGGGGACAGGGGTGACGGCTACACCTTC.

The CDR3, as DNA: TGTGCCAGCAGACCCAGGGGTGTGGGAGAGACCCAGTACTTC. The encoded protein is CASRPRGVGETQYF. The chain joins TRBV6-6 to TRBJ2-5, with D perhaps TRBD1 (6 bases). Germline CDR1 MNHNY, CDR2 SVGAGI (reference sequence). The CDR3 is 14 amino acids. Trimming took off 6 bases at V and 4 bases at J, with 15 bases between the two ends.

This clone was picked up many times. CDR3 amino acids: CASSSGTVWDTEAFF. The CDR3 coding sequence is TGTGCCAGCAGTTCCGGGACAGTCTGGGACACTGAAGCTTTCTTT. The rearrangement links TRBV6-6 to TRBJ1-1; 7 bases agree with TRBD1. Trimming took 4 bases from V and 3 from J; bases not matched to a gene: 8. Germline CDR1 and CDR2: MNHNY and SVGAGI (reference sequence). The CDR3 runs 15 residues.

The count of this clone is one. CDR3 in amino acids: CASSSGVGNTEAFF. The CDR3 DNA is TGTGCCAGCAGTTCAGGGGTGGGGAACACTGAAGCTTTCTTT. V gene TRBV6-6 combines with J gene TRBJ1-1, with D maybe TRBD1 (6 bases). The germline CDR1 and CDR2 sequences are MNHNY and SVGAGI (reference sequence). CDR3 length: 14 residues. V was pared by 4 bases and J by 1 base, with 10 bases between.

The chain joins TRBV10-1 to TRBJ2-1, with TRBD1 identical over 9 bases. The CDR3 extends over 13 amino acids. V lost 8 bases, J lost 7 bases, and 6 bases stayed unmatched. Germline CDR1 reads WNHNN; CDR2 reads SYGVQD (reference sequence). The CDR3 sequence: CASLGQGRNEQFF. The CDR3 coding sequence is TGCGCCAGCCTAGGACAGGGGAGGAATGAGCAGTTCTTC.

The chain has TRBV19 and TRBJ1-6; D is perhaps TRBD1 (6 bases). The CDR3 runs to 16 residues. Germline CDR1 reads LNHDA; CDR2 reads SQIVND (reference sequence). Trimming cost V 4 bases and J 9 bases, with 19 bases left between them. The CDR3 coding sequence is TGTGCCAGTAGTAAAACCACAGGGAGTAATGGTTCACCCCTCCACTTT. Protein sequence: CASSKTTGSNGSPLHF. Combining the CDR3 with reference TRBV19 and TRBJ1-6 gives the whole variable domain DGGITQSPKYLFRKEGQNVTLSCEQNLNHDAMYWYRQDPGQGLRLIYYSQIVNDFQKGDIAEGYSVSREKKESFPLTVTSAQKNPTAFYLCASSKTTGSNGSPLHFGNGTRLTVT.

The chain combines TRBV4-2 with TRBJ1-4; tentative D call: TRBD1 (5 bases). From germline, CDR1 is LGHNA and CDR2 YNFKEQ. The CDR3 covers 16 residues. The V gene lost 0 bases and the J gene lost 7 bases, with 15 bases spanning the gap. The CDR3 loop is CASSQDVVRGSEKLFF. The CDR3 DNA follows: TGTGCCAGCAGCCAAGATGTAGTTCGGGGGAGTGAAAAACTGTTTTTT.

This clone occurred many times. The chain links TRBV3-1 (or the pseudogene TRBV3-2) to TRBJ2-4; tentative D call: TRBD1 (5 bases). V was clipped by 4 bases and J by 0 bases, with 22 bases between them. The CDR3 loop spans 19 amino acids. Germline V lookup: CDR1 LGHDT, CDR2 YNNKEL (reference sequence). The CDR3 here is CASSLIKGANPLAKNIQYF. In nucleotides, the CDR3 is TGTGCCAGCAGCCTCATCAAAGGGGCCAACCCACTAGCCAAAAACATTCAGTACTTC.

This clone was counted once. The chain recombines TRBV7-2 with TRBJ1-6; D is ambiguous. The length of the CDR3 is 14 residues. Germline lookup yields CDR1 SGHTA and CDR2 FQGNSA. V was trimmed by 1 base and J by 7 bases, leaving 8 bases between them. The DNA for the CDR3 is TGTGCCAGCAGCTTAGACGGGGTCAATTCACCCCTCCACTTT. Residues: CASSLDGVNSPLHF. Full variable domain (rest looked up from reference TRBV7-2 and TRBJ1-6): GAGVSQSPSNKVTEKGKDVELRCDPISGHTALYWYRQSLGQGLEFLIYFQGNSAPDKSGLPSDRFSAERTGGSVSTLTIQRTQQEDSAVYLCASSLDGVNSPLHFGNGTRLTVT.

V and J are TRBV3-1 (or the pseudogene TRBV3-2) and TRBJ1-1; D is perhaps TRBD1 (5 bases). The CDR3 spans 14 residues. Per the germline V gene, CDR1 is LGHDT and CDR2 is YNNKEL (reference sequence). V lost 4 bases and J lost 2, with 11 bases in between. In DNA form, the CDR3 reads TGTGCCAGCAGCCTCCAGGGACTAAACACTGAAGCTTTCTTT. Protein: CASSLQGLNTEAFF.

In DNA, the CDR3 is TGTGCCAGCAGAAAGCCGGGACAGGGGGCCTCCTACGAGCAGTACTTC. Protein product: CASRKPGQGASYEQYF. The rearrangement uses TRBV7-8 and TRBJ2-7, with 12 positions matching TRBD1. The CDR3 loop spans 16 amino acids. The V and J ends lost 6 bases and 0 bases, in that order; junction bases with no gene match: 6. CDR1 is SGHVS, CDR2 FQNEAQ, per germline.

This clone was counted once. The V and J genes are TRBV5-4 and TRBJ2-2, with TRBD2 matching over 10 bases. V dropped 4 bases and J dropped 3; count of bases not matched to a gene: 6. The germline CDR1 and CDR2 sequences are SGHNT and YYREEE (reference sequence). The CDR3 has 16 amino acids. CDR3 nucleotides: TGTGCCAGCAGCCCCCCAGCGGGGGGGGACACCGGGGAGCTGTTTTTT. As protein: CASSPPAGGDTGELFF.

The chain is built from TRBV7-9 and TRBJ2-3, with TRBD1 matching 8 bases. The CDR3 covers 12 residues. Germline V gene sequence: CDR1 SEHNR, CDR2 FQNEAQ (reference sequence). The V segment lost 6 bases and the J segment 8 bases; nucleotides outside the gene matches: 4. CDR3 amino acids: CASRDREATQYF. The CDR3 DNA is TGTGCCAGCAGGGACAGGGAAGCTACGCAGTATTTT. The full variable domain, rest sourced from reference TRBV7-9 and TRBJ2-3, is DTGVSQNPRHKITKRGQNVTFRCDPISEHNRLYWYRQTLGQGPEFLTYFQNEAQLEKSRLLSDRFSAERPKGSFSTLEIQRTEQGDSAMYLCASRDREATQYFGPGTRLTVL.

This chain connects TRBV9 to TRBJ2-7; a weak D match, TRBD2 (5 bases). The CDR3 spans 12 residues. The ends were cut back, 4 bases at V and 2 bases at J, with 7 bases in the middle. Per the germline V gene, CDR1 is SGDLS and CDR2 is YYNGEE. The CDR3 nucleotides are TGTGCCAGCAGCTCCGGGACCTACGAGCAGTACTTC. Residues: CASSSGTYEQYF. Full variable domain (missing parts from reference TRBV9 and TRBJ2-7): DSGVTQTPKHLITATGQRVTLRCSPRSGDLSVYWYQQSLDQGLQFLIQYYNGEERAKGNILERFSAQQFPDLHSELNLSSLELGDSALYFCASSSGTYEQYFGPGTRLTVT.